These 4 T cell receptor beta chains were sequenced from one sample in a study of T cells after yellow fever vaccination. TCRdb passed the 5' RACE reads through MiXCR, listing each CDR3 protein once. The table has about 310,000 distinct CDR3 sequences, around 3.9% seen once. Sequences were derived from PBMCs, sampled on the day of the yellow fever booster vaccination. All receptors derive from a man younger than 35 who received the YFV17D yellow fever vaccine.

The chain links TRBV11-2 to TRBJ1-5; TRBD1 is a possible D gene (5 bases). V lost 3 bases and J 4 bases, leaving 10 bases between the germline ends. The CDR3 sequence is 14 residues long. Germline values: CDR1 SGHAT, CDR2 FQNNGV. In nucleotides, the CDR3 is TGTGCCAGCAGCTTCGACAGATTAAATCAGCCCCAGCATTTT. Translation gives CASSFDRLNQPQHF. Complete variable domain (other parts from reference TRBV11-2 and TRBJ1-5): EAGVAQSPRYKIIEKRQSVAFWCNPISGHATLYWYQQILGQGPKLLIQFQNNGVVDDSQLPKDRFSAERLKGVDSTLKIQPAKLEDSAVYLCASSFDRLNQPQHFGDGTRLSIL.

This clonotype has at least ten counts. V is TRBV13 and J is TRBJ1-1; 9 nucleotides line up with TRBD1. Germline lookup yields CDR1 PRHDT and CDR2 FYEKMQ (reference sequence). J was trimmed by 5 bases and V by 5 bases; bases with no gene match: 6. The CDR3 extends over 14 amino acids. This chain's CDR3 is CASSPETGGTEAFF. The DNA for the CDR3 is TGTGCCAGCAGCCCGGAGACAGGGGGAACTGAAGCTTTCTTT.

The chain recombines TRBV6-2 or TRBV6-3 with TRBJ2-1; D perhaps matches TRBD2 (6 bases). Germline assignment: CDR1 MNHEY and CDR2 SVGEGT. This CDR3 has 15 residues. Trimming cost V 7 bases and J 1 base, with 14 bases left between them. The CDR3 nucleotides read TGTGCCAGCACCGCGGGGACCCTATCCTACAATGAGCAGTTCTTC. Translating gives CASTAGTLSYNEQFF.

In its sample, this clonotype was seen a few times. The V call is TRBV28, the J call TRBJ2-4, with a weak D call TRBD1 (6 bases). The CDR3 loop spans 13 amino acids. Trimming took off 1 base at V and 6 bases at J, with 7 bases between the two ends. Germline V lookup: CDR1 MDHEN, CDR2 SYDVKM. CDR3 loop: CASSLSRGNIQYF. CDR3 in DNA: TGTGCCAGCAGTTTATCCAGGGGAAACATTCAGTACTTC. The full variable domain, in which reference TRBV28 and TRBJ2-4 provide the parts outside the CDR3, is DVKVTQSSRYLVKRTGEKVFLECVQDMDHENMFWYRQDPGLGLRLIYFSYDVKMKEKGDIPEGYSVSREKKERFSLILESASTNQTSMYLCASSLSRGNIQYFGAGTRLSVL.